The source of this T cell receptor (beta chain) is a study of identical twins. Germline V gene data show CDR1 as SGDLS and CDR2 as YYNGEE. With V trimmed by 3 bases and J by 5 bases, 5 bases remained unmatched. The CDR3 extends over 13 amino acids. Via MiXCR, TCRdb re-called the 5' RACE reads, giving one row per CDR3 protein. This table has some 440,000 distinct CDR3 sequences, about 24% appearing once. This sample was shared with a second study, whose subject was T cells expressing NK-cell markers. As reported in that work: Sorted CD3+CD56+NKG2C+, CD3+CD56+NKG2C- and CD3+CD56-NKG2C+ T cells supplied TCR beta repertoires. The CD3+CD56-NKG2C+ fraction of several donors was likewise dominated by these clonotypes. Uncertainty persisted over the HCMV specificity of expanded NKG2C+ T cell clones.

The receptor was isolated from a woman aged 18-35 years in good health. The chain recombines TRBV9 with TRBJ2-7, with 7 bases fitting TRBD1. The sample was CD4+ T cells sorted from blood. CDR3 sequence reads: CASSDRGFDEQYF. CDR3 in DNA: TGTGCCAGCAGCGACAGGGGTTTCGACGAGCAGTACTTC.